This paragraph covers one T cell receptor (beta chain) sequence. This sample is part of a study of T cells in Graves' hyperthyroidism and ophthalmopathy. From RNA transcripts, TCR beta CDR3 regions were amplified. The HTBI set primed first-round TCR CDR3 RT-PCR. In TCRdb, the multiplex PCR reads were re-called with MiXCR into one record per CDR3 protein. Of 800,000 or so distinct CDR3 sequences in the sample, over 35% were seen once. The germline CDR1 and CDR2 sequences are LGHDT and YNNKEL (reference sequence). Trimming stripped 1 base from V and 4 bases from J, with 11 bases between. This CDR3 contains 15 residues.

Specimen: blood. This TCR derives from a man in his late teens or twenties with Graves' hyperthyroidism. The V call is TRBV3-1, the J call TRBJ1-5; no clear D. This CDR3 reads CASSQGGRANQPQHF. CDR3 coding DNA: TGTGCCAGCAGCCAAGGTGGGAGGGCTAATCAGCCCCAGCATTTT.